What follows are 17 T cell receptor beta chains derived from one specimen sequenced in a study of graft-versus-host responses after intestinal transplantation. Antigens of these TCRs are unknown. Data came from immunoSEQ multiplex PCR; TCRdb stores just in-frame clones and leaves some out. In the table there are under 150,000 clones, 85% to 95% of which are singletons. Sequenced here: unstimulated CD8+ T cells sorted from spleen or lymph node cells, sampled before intestinal transplant. Receptor source: a human donor who received an intestinal transplant.

This chain links TRBV7-8 with TRBJ2-5; no reliable D call. The J call may not be correct, given that the DNA end is closer to TRBJ2-7. The CDR3 is 13 residues long. The germline CDR1 and CDR2 sequences are SGHVS and FQNEAQ. CDR3 residues: CASSLQQSNEQYF. As DNA, the CDR3 is TGTGCCAGCAGCTTACAACAAAGTAACGAGCAGTACTTC.

The J gene is TRBJ2-1, the V gene TRBV27; D is undetermined. The V gene's germline CDR1 is MNHEY and CDR2 SMNVEV (reference sequence). The V and J ends lost 6 bases and 4 bases respectively, with 7 bases between them. This CDR3 is 12 amino acids long. The CDR3 region has the DNA TGTGCCAGCAGGACTTCATACAATGAGCAGTTCTTC. Its translation is CASRTSYNEQFF.

The CDR3 here is CASSLGGDYGYTF. CDR3 DNA sequence: TGTGCCAGCAGTTTGGGAGGTGACTATGGCTACACCTTC. J is TRBJ1-2 and V is TRBV27; unclear D gene. The V and J ends lost 3 bases and 3 bases respectively, with 8 bases between them. The CDR3 loop spans 13 amino acids. Germline values: CDR1 MNHEY, CDR2 SMNVEV (reference sequence).

V gene TRBV18 combines with J gene TRBJ2-1; 7 bases agree with TRBD2. The CDR3 runs to 19 residues. Germline V lookup: CDR1 KGHSH, CDR2 LQKENI. V shed 2 bases, J shed 7 bases, and the junction held 20 bases outside the gene matches. CDR3 nucleotide sequence: TGTGCCAGCTCACCAGGATGGTACGCGGGAGTGTATTCGGGTAATGAGCAGTTCTTC. Amino acid sequence: CASSPGWYAGVYSGNEQFF. Variable domain in full (rest from reference TRBV18 and TRBJ2-1): NAGVMQNPRHLVRRRGQEARLRCSPMKGHSHVYWYRQLPEEGLKFMVYLQKENIIDESGMPKERFSAEFPKEGPSILRIQQVVRGDSAAYFCASSPGWYAGVYSGNEQFFGPGTRLTVL.

This chain links TRBV4-1 with TRBJ1-4; D uncertain. The germline V gene has CDR1 MGHRA and CDR2 YSYEKL. V lost 1 base and J 7 bases, leaving 13 bases between the germline ends. The CDR3 length is 15 residues. The CDR3 spells CASSQAPERAEKLFF. DNA for the CDR3: TGCGCCAGCAGCCAAGCGCCGGAAAGGGCTGAAAAACTGTTTTTT.

This chain links TRBV11-2 with TRBJ1-2; no reliable D call. V was trimmed by 0 bases and J by 6 bases, leaving 14 bases between them. CDR3 length equals 15 residues. Germline CDR1 is SGHAT and CDR2 is FQNNGV. The CDR3 here is CASSLDLGRLNGYTF. CDR3 DNA: TGTGCCAGCAGCTTAGATTTAGGCAGATTAAATGGCTACACCTTC.

The J gene is TRBJ1-2, the V gene TRBV4-1, with 8 bases fitting TRBD1. Germline V gene data show CDR1 as MGHRA and CDR2 as YSYEKL. This CDR3 is built from 15 residues. V was pared by 1 base and J by 3 bases, with 4 bases of the junction left unmatched. The CDR3 loop reads CASSQVQGEDYGYTF. For the CDR3, the DNA is TGCGCCAGCAGCCAAGTACAGGGGGAAGACTATGGCTACACCTTC.

Comments on this clone: A junction end diverges from the germline sequence, so it may reflect a read error. The chain is built from TRBV28 and TRBJ2-1; 9 bases fit TRBD2. Germline V gene data show CDR1 as MDHEN and CDR2 as SYDVKM. CDR3 length equals 15 residues. CDR3 sequence: CASSDIAGVGNEQLF. In DNA, the CDR3 is TGTGCCAGCAGCGACATAGCGGGAGTCGGGAATGAGCAGCTCTTC.

As for this clone: Other nucleotide sequences in the sample specify the same CDR3. This chain joins TRBV30 and TRBJ1-3; D is perhaps TRBD1 (5 bases). The V gene lost 0 bases and the J gene lost 0 bases, with 12 bases spanning the gap. The germline V gene encodes CDR1 GTSNPN and CDR2 SVGIG (reference sequence). The CDR3 runs 16 residues. The CDR3 reads CAWSVLGPRSGNTIYF. CDR3 bases: TGTGCCTGGAGTGTACTGGGGCCCCGCTCTGGAAACACCATATATTTT.

The rearrangement uses TRBV7-8 and TRBJ2-3; no clear D. The CDR3 has 15 residues. Per the germline V gene, CDR1 is SGHVS and CDR2 is FQNEAQ. The V end lost 0 bases, the J end lost 1 base, and 8 bases lay between the germline ends. The CDR3 loop is CASSLAEVRTDTQYF. The DNA for the CDR3 is TGTGCCAGCAGCTTAGCTGAGGTTCGCACAGATACGCAGTATTTT.

The V gene is TRBV6-6, the J gene TRBJ2-7; D is unresolved. The germline CDR1 and CDR2 sequences are MNHNY and SVGAGI (reference sequence). V lost 5 bases and J lost 3, with 8 bases in between. CDR3 length: 12 amino acids. DNA for the CDR3: TGTGCCAGCAGTCCGGACGGCTACGAGCAGTACTTC. Amino acid sequence: CASSPDGYEQYF.

The chain is built from TRBV5-1 and TRBJ1-2; D uncertain. The length of the CDR3 is 12 residues. The germline V and J ends were trimmed by 5 bases and 8 bases, with 13 bases remaining between them. Germline V gene sequence: CDR1 SGHRS, CDR2 YFSETQ. This CDR3 reads CASRSFFRGYTF. The CDR3 region has the DNA TGCGCCAGCAGGTCCTTTTTCCGCGGCTACACCTTC. Full variable domain (remainder filled in from reference TRBV5-1 and TRBJ1-2): KAGVTQTPRYLIKTRGQQVTLSCSPISGHRSVSWYQQTPGQGLQFLFEYFSETQRNKGNFPGRFSGRQFSNSRSEMNVSTLELGDSALYLCASRSFFRGYTFGSGTRLTVV.

The chain carries TRBV4-2 and TRBJ2-7; 13 nucleotides match TRBD2. J gave up 4 bases and V 0 bases, and 15 bases lay outside the gene matches. The CDR3 totals 20 residues. Germline CDR1 and CDR2: LGHNA and YNFKEQ. CDR3 in amino acids: CASSQDPGLRLAGGGYEQYF. The CDR3 nucleotides read TGTGCCAGCAGCCAAGATCCGGGGCTAAGACTAGCGGGAGGCGGGTACGAGCAGTACTTC.

This chain connects TRBV9 to TRBJ2-3; possible D gene TRBD2, 5 bases. The CDR3 length is 12 residues. V lost 3 bases to trimming and J lost 8 bases, with 10 bases between them. In germline, CDR1 is SGDLS, CDR2 YYNGEE. Here the CDR3 DNA reads TGTGCCAGCAGCGGCACTAGGACTACGCAGTATTTT. Amino acid sequence: CASSGTRTTQYF.

The rearrangement uses TRBV4-2 and TRBJ2-5; the D gene could be TRBD1 or TRBD2 (6 bases each). The DNA end favors TRBJ2-7, so the J call may be wrong. CDR3 length: 15 amino acids. The germline V gene has CDR1 LGHNA and CDR2 YNFKEQ. The CDR3 sequence is CASSPNLGGGYEQYF. In DNA form, the CDR3 reads TGTGCCAGCAGCCCTAATCTAGGGGGAGGATACGAGCAGTACTTC.

This chain joins TRBV29-1 and TRBJ1-2; possible D gene TRBD1, 6 bases. CDR3 length: 14 amino acids. V shed 7 bases and J shed 3 bases, with 18 bases lying between them. The V gene's germline CDR1 is SQVTM and CDR2 ANQGSEA. Here the CDR3 reads CSAIQGEDDYGYTF. CDR3 sequence (DNA): TGCAGCGCCATACAGGGTGAAGATGACTATGGCTACACCTTC.

This clone was counted a single time. Its ends do not fully match the called genes, so a read error is possible. J is TRBJ2-7 and V is TRBV7-9, with TRBD2 identical over 8 bases. CDR1 is SEHNR, CDR2 FQNEAQ, per germline (reference sequence). The CDR3 length is 14 residues. The DNA for the CDR3 is TGTGCCAGCAGCTTAGCCCCCAATTCGGGAGGGCTCCTCTTC. Translating it yields CASSLAPNSGGLLF.